The present TCR beta chain was sequenced within a study of blood T cell repertoires in COVID-19. The ends lost 4 bases at V and 5 bases at J; junction bases unmatched: 9. Germline V gene sequence: CDR1 LGHDT, CDR2 YNNKEL (reference sequence). The CDR3 runs 17 residues. Generated by immunoSEQ multiplex PCR, the TCRdb table keeps only in-frame clones and is missing some. The sample has 260,000 or so clones, approximately 86% seen once. The sequencing sample was made of peripheral blood. The sequence was obtained from a human donor in a cohort sampled during active COVID-19. The chain has TRBV3-1 (or the pseudogene TRBV3-2) and TRBJ1-6; 9 bases are a match to TRBD1. CDR3 sequence: CASSPKPGQGDNSPLHF. DNA of the CDR3: TGTGCCAGCAGCCCAAAACCGGGACAGGGAGATAATTCACCCCTCCACTTT.